The rows below give T cell receptor beta chains drawn from one sample of a study of blood T cell repertoires in COVID-19. Only in-frame clones appear in the TCRdb table, and some are missing; sequencing was by immunoSEQ multiplex PCR. The sample lists 62,000 or so clones, 80% to 90% occurring once. Sequenced sample: PBMCs or T cells enriched from blood (not recorded which). These receptors all come from a woman aged 40 to 55 with acute COVID-19. Both conserved end residues are part of each CDR3. D genes are given only for firm matches. Rows may omit the clone size; those that give it use once, few, many or a size class.

D,J,V,length,size,DNA,CDR3
TRBD2,TRBJ2-1,TRBV9,16,-,TGTGCCAGCAGCGCTAGCGGGAGCCTCCCCTACAATGAGCAGTTCTTC,CASSASGSLPYNEQFF
-,TRBJ1-5,TRBV11-2,16,-,TGTGCCAGCAGCTTAGGGGAGCCCTATAGCAATCAGCCCCAGCATTTT,CASSLGEPYSNQPQHF
-,TRBJ1-1,TRBV6-5,16,-,TGTGCCAGCAGTTACTCGATCAAAGTTAGGAACACTGAAGCTTTCTTT,CASSYSIKVRNTEAFF
TRBD1,TRBJ1-2,TRBV5-4,16,few,TGTGCCAGCAGCTTGGGAGCCGGGACAGTTTCCTATGGCTACACCTTC,CASSLGAGTVSYGYTF
-,TRBJ1-2,TRBV10-3,10,few,TGTGCCACCGGGGTGGGTGGCTACACCTTC,CATGVGGYTF
TRBD1,TRBJ1-1,TRBV2,13,few,TGTGCCAGCAAGGGGACAGAGAACACTGAAGCTTTCTTT,CASKGTENTEAFF
TRBD2,TRBJ2-7,TRBV7-8,15,-,TGTGCCAGCAGTCTACTAGCGGGAGGTTCAAACGAGCAGTACTTC,CASSLLAGGSNEQYF
-,TRBJ2-2,TRBV5-1,13,-,TGCGCCAGCAGCTTGACGGTTACCGGGGAGCTGTTTTTT,CASSLTVTGELFF
-,TRBJ2-6,TRBV5-1,12,few,TGCGCCAGCAGGATCTCGGGCAACGTCCTGACTTTC,CASRISGNVLTF
TRBD1,TRBJ2-7,TRBV28,14,-,TGTGCCAGCAGTTCCGGGACAGGGTTGCGCGAGCAGTACTTC,CASSSGTGLREQYF
-,TRBJ1-1,TRBV29-1,12,once,TGCAGCGTCAGATCTCCAGGGGTTGAAGCTTTCTTT,CSVRSPGVEAFF
-,TRBJ1-4,TRBV25-1,15,few,TGTGCCAGCAGACTCAGCGGGGGGCTGGAGGAAAAACTGTTTTTT,CASRLSGGLEEKLFF
-,TRBJ2-1,TRBV7-7,16,-,TGTGCCAGCAGCTTAGCGCCGGCCGGGAGTCTCAATGAGCAGTTCTTC,CASSLAPAGSLNEQFF
TRBD1,TRBJ2-1,TRBV7-9,15,-,TGTGCCAGCAGCTTAGGGCAGGGGGCGCGAAATGAGCAGTTCTTC,CASSLGQGARNEQFF
TRBD1,TRBJ1-1,TRBV5-1,14,-,TGCGCCAGCAGCACCAGGGGGTTGAACACTGAAGCTTTCTTT,CASSTRGLNTEAFF
TRBD1,TRBJ2-3,TRBV9,13,-,TGTGCCAGCAGCGCCGGGACAGGGGTTACGCAGTATTTT,CASSAGTGVTQYF
-,TRBJ2-3,TRBV18,16,once,TGTGCCAGCTCACCGTCGGGTTCCTCTCTCGCAGATACGCAGTATTTT,CASSPSGSSLADTQYF
-,TRBJ2-1,TRBV28,14,-,TGTGCCAGCATGAATGAGCGGGCTCTCAATGAGCAGTTCTTC,CASMNERALNEQFF
TRBD1,TRBJ2-7,TRBV6-1,16,-,TGTGCCAGCAGTGATATGAGGGACAGGGTATCCTACGAGCAGTACTTC,CASSDMRDRVSYEQYF
TRBD1,TRBJ2-5,TRBV28,17,-,TGTGCCAGCAGCCTCCCTGGACAGGGGGGCAACAAGGAGACCCAGTACTTC,CASSLPGQGGNKETQYF
TRBD2,TRBJ2-2,TRBV5-1,16,few,TGCGCCAGCAGCCTCCGGACTAGCGGGAAGGGTGGGGAGCTGTTTTTT,CASSLRTSGKGGELFF
TRBD2,TRBJ2-1,TRBV10-3,20,-,TGTGCCATCAGTGACCGACGAGCGGGGGGGGCTATAAGCTCCTACAATGAGCAGTTCTTC,CAISDRRAGGAISSYNEQFF
-,TRBJ1-3,TRBV7-9,15,once,TGTGCCAGCAGCTTGGTTTCCAGGGCTGGAAACACCATATATTTT,CASSLVSRAGNTIYF
TRBD1,TRBJ2-3,TRBV11-3,15,-,TGTGCCAGCAGCCTCGGCCAGGGGGACACAGATACGCAGTATTTT,CASSLGQGDTDTQYF
-,TRBJ1-6,TRBV9,17,-,TGTGCCAGCAGCGGGCAACACCGGGGCTCCTATAATTCACCCCTCCACTTT,CASSGQHRGSYNSPLHF
TRBD2,TRBJ2-1,TRBV3-1/TRBV3-2,15,-,TGTGCCAGCAGCTACGGGCTAGCGGGGAACAATGAGCAGTTCTTC,CASSYGLAGNNEQFF
TRBD2,TRBJ2-2,TRBV5-1,19,-,TGCGCCAGCAGCTTGGAACGGCTAGCGGCCCTAACGAACACCGGGGAGCTGTTTTTT,CASSLERLAALTNTGELFF
TRBD2,TRBJ2-2,TRBV3-1/TRBV3-2,16,-,TGTGCCAGCACCAAAGGGACTAGCGGCTACACCGGGGAGCTGTTTTTT,CASTKGTSGYTGELFF
-,TRBJ1-2,TRBV5-1,14,-,TGCGCCAGCAGCTTGGTAGGGGCAGACTATGGCTACACCTTC,CASSLVGADYGYTF
TRBD1,TRBJ2-2,TRBV9,20,once,TGTGCCAGCAGCCTCAAGTTTGGGACAGGGGGAATAGGAGGCGACGGGGAGCTGTTTTTT,CASSLKFGTGGIGGDGELFF
TRBD2,TRBJ2-1,TRBV28,20,-,TGTGCCAGCCGCCCCCTGAAGGGACTAGCGGGAGGGAAAGGCGGGAATGAGCAGTTCTTC,CASRPLKGLAGGKGGNEQFF
TRBD1,TRBJ2-7,TRBV5-4,14,-,TGTGCCAGCAGCTTGGTACAGGGGGCCTACGAGCAGTACTTC,CASSLVQGAYEQYF
TRBD2,TRBJ2-1,TRBV19,15,-,TGTGCCAGTAGTATAGTGGCTAGCGGTGAATTGGATCCGTTCTTC,CASSIVASGELDPFF
-,TRBJ1-1,TRBV11-2,14,-,TGTGCCAGCAGCTTACCCATACAGGGACCTGAAGCTTTCTTT,CASSLPIQGPEAFF
TRBD1,TRBJ1-5,TRBV10-1,13,few,TGCGCCAGAACGACAGGGACCCATCAGCCCCAGCATTTT,CARTTGTHQPQHF
TRBD1,TRBJ2-1,TRBV7-3,16,once,TGTGCCAGCAGCTCGGGGACAGGGTTGTCCTACAATGAGCAGTTCTTC,CASSSGTGLSYNEQFF
-,TRBJ2-5,TRBV12-3/TRBV12-4,13,few,TGTGCCAGCAGTTTGTCGGGGATAGAGACCCAGTACTTC,CASSLSGIETQYF
-,TRBJ1-3,TRBV4-1,17,-,TGCGCCAGCAGCCAAGATAATCGGATCGACAGAAGAAACACCATATATTTT,CASSQDNRIDRRNTIYF
-,TRBJ2-3,TRBV19,14,-,TGTGCCAGTAGTAGATCAGCGGGCGCAGATACGCAGTATTTT,CASSRSAGADTQYF
-,TRBJ2-1,TRBV7-9,15,-,TGTGCCAGCAGCCCGGGGGTCCGTACCTACAATGAGCAGTTCTTC,CASSPGVRTYNEQFF
TRBD2,TRBJ2-1,TRBV5-4,18,once,TGTGCCAGCAGCTTGGGGCGTTGGGGACTAGCTCCTGAGGATGAGCAGTTCTTC,CASSLGRWGLAPEDEQFF
-,TRBJ2-7,TRBV9,16,-,TGTGCCAGCAGCGTAGCTGGAACGGGAGCTCGGGGGGAGCAGTACTTC,CASSVAGTGARGEQYF
-,TRBJ2-7,TRBV21-1,16,-,TGTGCCAGCAGCAAATTGTGGGACAGGGGGTCCTACGAGCAGTACTTC,CASSKLWDRGSYEQYF
TRBD1,TRBJ1-2,TRBV14,16,-,TGTGCCAGCAGCCAAGGCCTCGGGGACAGGGGGTTTGGCTACACCTTC,CASSQGLGDRGFGYTF
-,TRBJ1-6,TRBV19,12,-,TGTGCCAGCTCGGGCGGCGGGTCACCCCTCCACTTT,CASSGGGSPLHF
TRBD1,TRBJ1-2,TRBV10-3,18,-,TGTGCCATCAGTGAAACGAGCGGGACAGGCAATGATAACTATGGCTACACCTTC,CAISETSGTGNDNYGYTF
-,TRBJ2-7,TRBV27,12,once,TGTGCCAGCAGTTCCAACTCCTACGAGCAGTACTTC,CASSSNSYEQYF